A selection of T cell receptor beta chains follows, all from one sample in a study of Graves' ophthalmopathy and Graves' hyperthyroidism. TCRdb ran MiXCR on the multiplex PCR reads and lists one entry per CDR3 protein. The sample has 500,000 to 700,000 distinct CDR3 sequences, about two fifths seen once. Sample: peripheral blood or thyroid tissue (not recorded which). All receptors derive from an adult man with Graves' hyperthyroidism. The conserved cysteine and the conserved F or W are not part of the CDR3 here. The order of the fields is V gene, D gene, CDR3 protein. The D gene is left open where the match is weak.

V: TRBV5-6
D: -
CDR3: ASSLRAGVQPQY

V: TRBV24-1
D: -
CDR3: ATSKTVGNEQF

V: TRBV19
D: TRBD1
CDR3: ASSAKGQGASPDGYGYT

V: TRBV7-9
D: TRBD1
CDR3: ASSFRDREGQPQH

V: TRBV6-1
D: TRBD1
CDR3: ASSEGGQGWAYEQY

V: TRBV24-1
D: TRBD1
CDR3: ATSGTLQTGRDGYT

V: TRBV7-9
D: TRBD1
CDR3: ASSLDRGGYNTEAF

V: TRBV28
D: -
CDR3: ASSFKADYGYT

V: TRBV7-9
D: -
CDR3: ASSPWGEDSGNTIY

V: TRBV20-1
D: -
CDR3: SAYTEGSMNTEAF

V: TRBV20-1
D: -
CDR3: SARDSSRVNTEAF

V: TRBV3-1
D: -
CDR3: ASSQYDGGKAF

V: TRBV2
D: -
CDR3: ASSATQGWYEQY

V: TRBV12-3/TRBV12-4
D: -
CDR3: ASRTDGERGYT

V: TRBV2
D: -
CDR3: ASRGRPNYGYT

V: TRBV7-8
D: -
CDR3: ASSPFRLNEKLF

V: TRBV20-1
D: TRBD1
CDR3: SARDWDRGSGNTIY

V: TRBV7-2
D: TRBD2
CDR3: ASSFVAGPEQF

V: TRBV24-1
D: TRBD1
CDR3: ATSDTPRTGEGVADNEQF

V: TRBV5-1
D: -
CDR3: ASTPSGELF

V: TRBV20-1
D: -
CDR3: SARPSGLTGELF

V: TRBV5-1
D: TRBD2
CDR3: ASSSGLAGGPSSYEQY

V: TRBV25-1
D: TRBD2
CDR3: ASRGGTSGSTGELF

V: TRBV5-6
D: -
CDR3: ASSPIGGDNSPLH

V: TRBV29-1
D: -
CDR3: SGTMTDTNEKLF

V: TRBV6-5
D: -
CDR3: ASSYGRYSPLH

V: TRBV27
D: TRBD1
CDR3: ASSSTGQANYGYT

V: TRBV7-6
D: TRBD1
CDR3: ASSLEGQGTYNSPLH

V: TRBV7-2
D: -
CDR3: ASRVAETQY

V: TRBV20-1
D: -
CDR3: SARIAVQETQY

V: TRBV2
D: TRBD1
CDR3: ASISGTGYGYT

V: TRBV12-3/TRBV12-4
D: -
CDR3: ASSSYGTASSYEQY

V: TRBV20-1
D: -
CDR3: SAREKNYGYT

V: TRBV10-1
D: -
CDR3: ASSESTPRWGQY

V: TRBV6-1
D: -
CDR3: ASSVGPSVGNQPQH

V: TRBV5-1
D: TRBD1
CDR3: ASSSGTGGSPQH

V: TRBV6-5
D: -
CDR3: ASSRRDGNTEAF

V: TRBV2
D: TRBD2
CDR3: ASRQLAGGPSTDTQY

V: TRBV10-3
D: -
CDR3: AISGGYLGQF

V: TRBV3-1
D: -
CDR3: ASSLRQSLQSPLH

V: TRBV4-1
D: -
CDR3: ASSQVQNMNTEAF

V: TRBV19
D: -
CDR3: ASSEADNLQETQY

V: TRBV12-3/TRBV12-4
D: TRBD2
CDR3: ASSLATGGVSSYEQY

V: TRBV7-3
D: TRBD1
CDR3: ASSSTTGGETQY

V: TRBV5-4
D: TRBD1
CDR3: ASSLPRRQGEETQY

V: TRBV29-1
D: TRBD1
CDR3: SVTDGTDYEQY

V: TRBV24-1
D: -
CDR3: ATSAGISNSPLH

V: TRBV2
D: TRBD1
CDR3: ASSGTEDTQY

V: TRBV4-1
D: -
CDR3: ASSQEGNYGYT

V: TRBV12-3/TRBV12-4
D: -
CDR3: ASSGTDREKLF